These T cell receptor beta chains were read from a single sample in a study of shared clonotypes between healthy human individuals. Sequenced by immunoSEQ multiplex PCR; TCRdb stores in-frame clones only, minus some. The sample includes hundreds of thousands of clones, around 78% of them seen just once. The sample comprised PBMCs. These receptors originate from a woman aged 40 to 50 in good health. Some clones in this sample may be carry-over from other donors' samples. CDR3s include the opening cysteine and the closing phenylalanine or tryptophan. The D gene is left open where the match is weak. Part of the rows lack a size; the others show once, few, many or a class for expanded clones.

cdr3_nt: TGTGCCAGCAGCTGGGGCAGGGCAGGAGAGACCCAGTACTTC
cdr3_aa: CASSWGRAGETQYF
d_call: NA
v_call: TRBV7-9
j_call: TRBJ2-5
clone_size: NA

cdr3_nt: TGCAGCGTTCGGAGGGTGGACGAGCAGTACTTC
cdr3_aa: CSVRRVDEQYF
d_call: NA
v_call: TRBV29-1
j_call: TRBJ2-7
clone_size: NA

cdr3_nt: TGTGCCAGTCTATTGAACACTGAAGCTTTCTTT
cdr3_aa: CASLLNTEAFF
d_call: NA
v_call: TRBV19
j_call: TRBJ1-1
clone_size: NA

cdr3_nt: TGTGCCAGCAGCTTAGCGTCGCCGGGGATGATTACAGATACGCAGTATTTT
cdr3_aa: CASSLASPGMITDTQYF
d_call: NA
v_call: TRBV7-2
j_call: TRBJ2-3
clone_size: NA

cdr3_nt: TGCGCCAGCAGCTTGGGGCTAGCGGGCACAGATACGCAGTATTTT
cdr3_aa: CASSLGLAGTDTQYF
d_call: TRBD2
v_call: TRBV5-1
j_call: TRBJ2-3
clone_size: NA

cdr3_nt: TGTGCCAGCAGCTTTTCTCTGGGCCCGAGGACCGGGGAGCTGTTTTTT
cdr3_aa: CASSFSLGPRTGELFF
d_call: NA
v_call: TRBV7-8
j_call: TRBJ2-2
clone_size: once

cdr3_nt: TGTGCCAGCAGCTTGGACCCCCGGGGAAATGAGCAGTTCTTC
cdr3_aa: CASSLDPRGNEQFF
d_call: NA
v_call: TRBV5-6
j_call: TRBJ2-1
clone_size: NA

cdr3_nt: TGTGCCAGCAGCTTATTTGCGGGCGGCTCCTACAATGAGCAGTTCTTC
cdr3_aa: CASSLFAGGSYNEQFF
d_call: NA
v_call: TRBV7-6
j_call: TRBJ2-1
clone_size: NA

cdr3_nt: TGCGCCAGCAGCTTGACACAGGGGGCGCAATCCCATGGCTACACCTTC
cdr3_aa: CASSLTQGAQSHGYTF
d_call: TRBD1
v_call: TRBV5-1
j_call: TRBJ1-2
clone_size: NA

cdr3_nt: TGTGCCTGGAGTACTAGCGGGAGTCTCACAGATACGCAGTATTTT
cdr3_aa: CAWSTSGSLTDTQYF
d_call: TRBD2
v_call: TRBV30
j_call: TRBJ2-3
clone_size: NA

cdr3_nt: TGTGCCAGCAGGCCTAGGACTGAATTCGTTCGAATGAACACTGAAGCTTTCTTT
cdr3_aa: CASRPRTEFVRMNTEAFF
d_call: NA
v_call: TRBV28
j_call: TRBJ1-1
clone_size: NA

cdr3_nt: TGTGCCAGTAGTATTAGACGGGAAAGTTCACCCCTCCACTTT
cdr3_aa: CASSIRRESSPLHF
d_call: NA
v_call: TRBV19
j_call: TRBJ1-6
clone_size: NA

cdr3_nt: TGTGCCAGCAGCCCCGGGACTAGGGGTTCGCAGTACTTC
cdr3_aa: CASSPGTRGSQYF
d_call: TRBD2
v_call: TRBV7-3
j_call: TRBJ2-5
clone_size: once

cdr3_nt: TGCAGCGTTCGGGTCTCCATGAACACTGAAGCTTTCTTT
cdr3_aa: CSVRVSMNTEAFF
d_call: NA
v_call: TRBV29-1
j_call: TRBJ1-1
clone_size: NA

cdr3_nt: TGTGCCTGGACCGGCGATCTTGGCGGCTACACCTTC
cdr3_aa: CAWTGDLGGYTF
d_call: NA
v_call: TRBV30
j_call: TRBJ1-2
clone_size: NA

cdr3_nt: TGCGCCAGCAGACCCGATCGGGGTGGGACTAATGAAAAACTGTTTTTT
cdr3_aa: CASRPDRGGTNEKLFF
d_call: NA
v_call: TRBV5-1
j_call: TRBJ1-4
clone_size: NA

cdr3_nt: TGCAGTGCTATAGCGGAGACCCAGTACTTC
cdr3_aa: CSAIAETQYF
d_call: NA
v_call: TRBV20-1
j_call: TRBJ2-5
clone_size: NA

cdr3_nt: TGTGCCAGCAGTTCCGGACTAGACGAGCAGTACTTC
cdr3_aa: CASSSGLDEQYF
d_call: TRBD2
v_call: TRBV28
j_call: TRBJ2-7
clone_size: NA

cdr3_nt: TGTGCCAGCAGTGACTCAGAGGGCAGGGGCTCCGATGAGCAGTTCTTC
cdr3_aa: CASSDSEGRGSDEQFF
d_call: NA
v_call: TRBV6-4
j_call: TRBJ2-1
clone_size: few

cdr3_nt: TGTGCCAGCAGCCCAACGACTAGAGAGCTGTTTTTT
cdr3_aa: CASSPTTRELFF
d_call: NA
v_call: TRBV5-4
j_call: TRBJ2-2
clone_size: NA

cdr3_nt: TGTGCCAGCAGCGTGAGGACAGGGGGAACAGATACGCAGTATTTT
cdr3_aa: CASSVRTGGTDTQYF
d_call: TRBD1
v_call: TRBV9
j_call: TRBJ2-3
clone_size: NA

cdr3_nt: TGCAGTGCCACCGGGAGAGAGACCCAGTACTTC
cdr3_aa: CSATGRETQYF
d_call: NA
v_call: TRBV20-1
j_call: TRBJ2-5
clone_size: NA

cdr3_nt: TGTGCCAGCAGCTTCCAGATTGGGTCATCCGGGGAGCTGTTTTTT
cdr3_aa: CASSFQIGSSGELFF
d_call: NA
v_call: TRBV5-4
j_call: TRBJ2-2
clone_size: NA

cdr3_nt: TGTGCCAGCAGCTTAGGATCGCGGACTAGCGGGAGTGGGGATACGCAGTATTTT
cdr3_aa: CASSLGSRTSGSGDTQYF
d_call: TRBD2
v_call: TRBV7-3
j_call: TRBJ2-3
clone_size: once

cdr3_nt: TGTGCCAGCGCTAAGGCTGACGGGCCCTACGAGCAGTACTTC
cdr3_aa: CASAKADGPYEQYF
d_call: NA
v_call: TRBV2
j_call: TRBJ2-7
clone_size: NA

cdr3_nt: TGCGCCAGCAGCTTGGCGCTAGACTACGAGCAGTACTTC
cdr3_aa: CASSLALDYEQYF
d_call: NA
v_call: TRBV5-1
j_call: TRBJ2-7
clone_size: NA

cdr3_nt: TGTGCCAGCAGTTTATCGAGACGGGAGCATGAGCAGTTCTTC
cdr3_aa: CASSLSRREHEQFF
d_call: NA
v_call: TRBV27
j_call: TRBJ2-1
clone_size: NA

cdr3_nt: TGTGCCAGCTGGGCCGGGACGGGAAACGGTGAAGCTTTCTTT
cdr3_aa: CASWAGTGNGEAFF
d_call: NA
v_call: TRBV27
j_call: TRBJ1-1
clone_size: NA

cdr3_nt: TGTGCCAGCAGCGTAAGGGGTACCTATGGCTACACCTTC
cdr3_aa: CASSVRGTYGYTF
d_call: NA
v_call: TRBV9
j_call: TRBJ1-2
clone_size: NA

cdr3_nt: TGTGCCAGCAGACCGGACGGTTCTGGAAACACCATATATTTT
cdr3_aa: CASRPDGSGNTIYF
d_call: NA
v_call: TRBV6-6
j_call: TRBJ1-3
clone_size: NA

cdr3_nt: TGTGCCAGTAGTGTCGGGACAGCCTACGAGCAGTACTTC
cdr3_aa: CASSVGTAYEQYF
d_call: TRBD1
v_call: TRBV19
j_call: TRBJ2-7
clone_size: once

cdr3_nt: TGTGCCAGCAGCGACGTGGATACGCAGTATTTT
cdr3_aa: CASSDVDTQYF
d_call: NA
v_call: TRBV28
j_call: TRBJ2-3
clone_size: NA

cdr3_nt: TGTGCCAGCAGCTTAGGGGGCGGGAGGAACCAGCCAGGGGTGCAGTTCTTC
cdr3_aa: CASSLGGGRNQPGVQFF
d_call: TRBD2
v_call: TRBV11-2
j_call: TRBJ2-1
clone_size: NA

cdr3_nt: TGTGCCAGCAGTACATCGGGACAGGGGGGGACCATATATTTT
cdr3_aa: CASSTSGQGGTIYF
d_call: TRBD1
v_call: TRBV6-5
j_call: TRBJ1-3
clone_size: NA

cdr3_nt: TGTGCCAGCAGTTTGGGGAACGAGCAGTACTTC
cdr3_aa: CASSLGNEQYF
d_call: NA
v_call: TRBV28
j_call: TRBJ2-7
clone_size: NA

cdr3_nt: TGCGCCAGCAGCCACCTAACGGGGGGAAGCTCCTACAATGAGCAGTTCTTC
cdr3_aa: CASSHLTGGSSYNEQFF
d_call: TRBD2
v_call: TRBV4-1
j_call: TRBJ2-1
clone_size: NA

cdr3_nt: TGTGCCAGCAGCTTAGGGGTAGACAGGCCTGCTTTCTTT
cdr3_aa: CASSLGVDRPAFF
d_call: NA
v_call: TRBV7-2
j_call: TRBJ1-1
clone_size: NA

cdr3_nt: TGTGCCAGTAGTAACCGACAGGTACCCTACGAGCAGTACTTC
cdr3_aa: CASSNRQVPYEQYF
d_call: NA
v_call: TRBV19
j_call: TRBJ2-7
clone_size: NA

cdr3_nt: TGTGCCAGCAGTGAAGGTTACTTCTACGAGCAGTACTTC
cdr3_aa: CASSEGYFYEQYF
d_call: NA
v_call: TRBV6-1
j_call: TRBJ2-7
clone_size: once

cdr3_nt: TGTGCCAGCAGCCGGGGACCCCAAGAGACCCAGTACTTC
cdr3_aa: CASSRGPQETQYF
d_call: NA
v_call: TRBV6-5
j_call: TRBJ2-5
clone_size: NA

cdr3_nt: TGTGCCAGCAGTGGCCCTACAGGGGCGAACACTGAAGCTTTCTTT
cdr3_aa: CASSGPTGANTEAFF
d_call: TRBD1
v_call: TRBV25-1
j_call: TRBJ1-1
clone_size: NA

cdr3_nt: TGTGCCAGCGATACAGGGGGAAATCAGCCCCAGCATTTT
cdr3_aa: CASDTGGNQPQHF
d_call: TRBD1
v_call: TRBV28
j_call: TRBJ1-5
clone_size: NA

cdr3_nt: TGTGCCAGCAGCAAGAGTGGAGGGACCGAGCAGTACTTC
cdr3_aa: CASSKSGGTEQYF
d_call: NA
v_call: TRBV21-1
j_call: TRBJ2-7
clone_size: NA

cdr3_nt: TGTGCCAGCAGGTCCCGACAGTTGCCAACTAATGAAAAACTGTTTTTT
cdr3_aa: CASRSRQLPTNEKLFF
d_call: NA
v_call: TRBV28
j_call: TRBJ1-4
clone_size: NA

cdr3_nt: TGCGCCAGCAGTAGGGATTACAATGAGCAGTTCTTC
cdr3_aa: CASSRDYNEQFF
d_call: NA
v_call: TRBV5-1
j_call: TRBJ2-1
clone_size: NA

cdr3_nt: TGCGCCAGCAGCCCGGGACAGGGCATACGATTCTTC
cdr3_aa: CASSPGQGIRFF
d_call: TRBD1
v_call: TRBV10-1
j_call: TRBJ1-2
clone_size: NA

cdr3_nt: TGTGCCAGCAGTTACTCAGAGGGGAACACTGAAGCTTTCTTT
cdr3_aa: CASSYSEGNTEAFF
d_call: NA
v_call: TRBV6-5
j_call: TRBJ1-1
clone_size: NA

cdr3_nt: TGTGCCAGCAGTGCTCTAGCGGGACCCTCCTACGAGCAGTACTTC
cdr3_aa: CASSALAGPSYEQYF
d_call: TRBD2
v_call: TRBV28
j_call: TRBJ2-7
clone_size: NA

cdr3_nt: TGTGCCAGCTCACCCTCTAGGGACTACGAGCAGTACTTC
cdr3_aa: CASSPSRDYEQYF
d_call: NA
v_call: TRBV18
j_call: TRBJ2-7
clone_size: NA

cdr3_nt: TGTGCCAGCAGTGCAGGGGGAATCCTTTCCTACGAGCAGTACTTC
cdr3_aa: CASSAGGILSYEQYF
d_call: TRBD1
v_call: TRBV28
j_call: TRBJ2-7
clone_size: NA

cdr3_nt: TGTGCCAGCTCGCCAGCGGGGAGGAGGCGATACAATGAGCAGTTCTTC
cdr3_aa: CASSPAGRRRYNEQFF
d_call: TRBD2
v_call: TRBV18
j_call: TRBJ2-1
clone_size: once

cdr3_nt: TGCGCCAGCAGCGCGACTAGCGGGAGGGCCTACGAGCAGTACTTC
cdr3_aa: CASSATSGRAYEQYF
d_call: TRBD2
v_call: TRBV5-1
j_call: TRBJ2-7
clone_size: NA

cdr3_nt: TGTGCCAGTAGGGGCAGTTCACTTCCTAATCAGCCCCAGCATTTT
cdr3_aa: CASRGSSLPNQPQHF
d_call: NA
v_call: TRBV19
j_call: TRBJ1-5
clone_size: many

cdr3_nt: TGTGCCAGCAGCTTGATATCGGACAGGGGCTACGAGCAGTACTTC
cdr3_aa: CASSLISDRGYEQYF
d_call: TRBD1
v_call: TRBV5-4
j_call: TRBJ2-7
clone_size: once

cdr3_nt: TGTGCCAGCAGCCAAACTCCAGACCTTTCGAGAGGCGAGCAGTACTTC
cdr3_aa: CASSQTPDLSRGEQYF
d_call: NA
v_call: TRBV4-2
j_call: TRBJ2-7
clone_size: few

cdr3_nt: TGTGCCAGCAGCCTCAGGGTGAACTATGGCTACACCTTC
cdr3_aa: CASSLRVNYGYTF
d_call: NA
v_call: TRBV28
j_call: TRBJ1-2
clone_size: NA

cdr3_nt: TGCGCCAGCAGCCAAGATCCCCCCCCGGGGGGCATACGGATCCAGCCCCAGCATTTT
cdr3_aa: CASSQDPPPGGIRIQPQHF
d_call: NA
v_call: TRBV4-1
j_call: TRBJ1-5
clone_size: NA

cdr3_nt: TGCGCCAGCAGCTTGGCGGGCGTTCCCAATGAGCAGTTCTTC
cdr3_aa: CASSLAGVPNEQFF
d_call: NA
v_call: TRBV5-1
j_call: TRBJ2-1
clone_size: NA

cdr3_nt: TGTGCCAGCAGCCTAGCCTCTCTGTTGGGAGATACGCAGTATTTT
cdr3_aa: CASSLASLLGDTQYF
d_call: NA
v_call: TRBV2
j_call: TRBJ2-3
clone_size: NA